Presented here are 22 T cell receptor beta chains from one specimen sequenced in a study of control samples from healthy donors and cancer patients. Profiling relied on immunoSEQ multiplex PCR, and the TCRdb table lists in-frame clones only, not all of them. In the table there are about 170,000 clones, around 92% of which are singletons. The sample taken for sequencing was blood. These TCRs come from a woman between 25 and 40 years old in good health.

The chain links TRBV6-2 or TRBV6-3 to TRBJ2-1; D ambiguous. This CDR3 has 13 residues. Between the trimmed V and J ends, which lost 0 bases and 9 bases, there was a span of 9 bases. CDR1 and CDR2 (germline): MNHEY, SVGEGT. This CDR3 is CASSYSESREQFF. The DNA of the CDR3 is TGTGCCAGCAGTTACTCTGAGTCCCGTGAGCAGTTCTTC.

The gene calls are TRBV7-2 and TRBJ1-1; 7 bases fit TRBD1. This CDR3 spans 15 amino acids. CDR1 and CDR2 from the germline V gene are SGHTA and FQGNSA. The ends lost 1 base at V and 0 bases at J; junction bases unmatched: 2. The CDR3, as DNA: TGTGCCAGCAGCTTAGGGGACAGAATGAACACTGAAGCTTTCTTT. Translated, it gives CASSLGDRMNTEAFF. Variable domain in full (rest from reference TRBV7-2 and TRBJ1-1): GAGVSQSPSNKVTEKGKDVELRCDPISGHTALYWYRQSLGQGLEFLIYFQGNSAPDKSGLPSDRFSAERTGGSVSTLTIQRTQQEDSAVYLCASSLGDRMNTEAFFGQGTRLTVV.

V gene TRBV18 combines with J gene TRBJ2-7; D may be TRBD1 (6 bases). Germline lookup yields CDR1 KGHSH and CDR2 LQKENI. The V end lost 5 bases, the J end lost 5 bases, and 10 bases lay between the germline ends. This CDR3 comprises 12 residues. The CDR3 nucleotides read TGTGCCAGCTCAACACAGGGCCACGAGCAGTACTTC. As protein: CASSTQGHEQYF.

V gene TRBV19 combines with J gene TRBJ1-3; D unresolved. Between the trimmed V and J ends, which lost 7 bases and 1 base, there was a span of 11 bases. This CDR3 has 14 amino acids. Looked up from germline, CDR1 is LNHDA and CDR2 is SQIVND (reference sequence). DNA of the CDR3: TGTGCCAGTAATCTCGGGCCTTCTGGAAACACCATATATTTT. It specifies CASNLGPSGNTIYF.

This chain connects TRBV19 to TRBJ2-7; 8 nucleotides agree with TRBD2. This CDR3 comprises 13 residues. J lost 5 bases, V lost 5 bases, and 5 bases had no gene match. Germline CDR1 reads LNHDA; CDR2 reads SQIVND (reference sequence). The CDR3 spells CASSVAGNDEQYF. CDR3 nucleotide sequence: TGTGCCAGTAGTGTAGCGGGGAACGACGAGCAGTACTTC.

V and J are TRBV5-1 and TRBJ2-1, with 7 bases that match TRBD1. Unmatched junction bases numbered 2, after V lost 4 bases and J lost 4 bases. The length of the CDR3 is 13 residues. The germline V gene encodes CDR1 SGHRS and CDR2 YFSETQ. The CDR3 reads CASSGRGYNEQFF. The CDR3 nucleotides are TGCGCCAGCAGCGGCAGGGGGTACAATGAGCAGTTCTTC.

The chain joins TRBV5-6 to TRBJ2-7; D is unresolved. The CDR3 totals 14 residues. Germline V gives CDR1 SGHDT, CDR2 YYEEEE. V dropped 0 bases and J dropped 3 bases, with 10 bases sitting between them. This CDR3 is CASSLEGLSYEQYF. The CDR3 DNA reads as TGTGCCAGCAGCTTGGAGGGTTTAAGCTACGAGCAGTACTTC.

The V gene is TRBV12-3 or TRBV12-4, the J gene TRBJ2-7, with D possibly being TRBD1 (6 bases). Trimming left V 5 bases short and J 4 bases short, with 9 bases between. CDR3 length: 12 amino acids. For the CDR3, the DNA is TGTGCCAGCAGTACCGGACAGTACGAGCAGTACTTC. This sequence encodes CASSTGQYEQYF.

V gene TRBV6-1 combines with J gene TRBJ1-1, with TRBD1 as a possible D gene (5 bases). CDR3 length equals 13 residues. V was cut by 7 bases and J by 4 bases, with 13 bases left in between. The germline V gene encodes CDR1 MNHNS and CDR2 SASEGT. CDR3 nucleotide sequence: TGTGCCAGCAATTGGGGGGAGAGCACTGAAGCTTTCTTT. Translated, it gives CASNWGESTEAFF.

This chain's CDR3 is CASSQAGASSTDTQYF. Written as DNA, the CDR3 is TGCGCCAGCAGCCAGGCAGGGGCCTCTAGCACAGATACGCAGTATTTT. V is TRBV4-1 and J is TRBJ2-3, with D possibly TRBD1 on 6 matching bases. The CDR3 covers 16 residues. Trimming removed 3 bases from V and 0 bases from J, with 13 bases in between. Germline values: CDR1 MGHRA, CDR2 YSYEKL.

This clone occurred once. The chain recombines TRBV13 with TRBJ2-7, with D unresolved. Germline-derived CDR1 and CDR2 are PRHDT and FYEKMQ (reference sequence). The CDR3 length is 13 residues. The V gene lost 1 base and the J gene lost 0 bases, with 4 bases spanning the gap. The CDR3 DNA follows: TGTGCCAGCAGCTTAGCCAGCTCCTACGAGCAGTACTTC. This sequence encodes CASSLASSYEQYF. The full variable domain, rest sourced from reference TRBV13 and TRBJ2-7, is AAGVIQSPRHLIKEKRETATLKCYPIPRHDTVYWYQQGPGQDPQFLISFYEKMQSDKGSIPDRFSAQQFSDYHSELNMSSLELGDSALYFCASSLASSYEQYFGPGTRLTVT.

The chain has TRBV7-9 and TRBJ1-6; D remains ambiguous. This CDR3 is built from 15 residues. Germline-derived CDR1 and CDR2 are SEHNR and FQNEAQ (reference sequence). Trimming shortened V by 1 base and J by 7 bases, and 11 bases separated the two germline ends. In nucleotides, the CDR3 is TGTGCCAGCAGCTTAGACCTGGGTTGGAATTCACCCCTCCACTTT. This gives the protein CASSLDLGWNSPLHF.

This chain joins TRBV28 and TRBJ1-2; perhaps TRBD1 as D (5 bases). V was shortened by 8 bases and J by 8 bases, with 15 bases between the two germline ends. Germline CDR1 MDHEN, CDR2 SYDVKM. This CDR3 has 12 residues. CDR3 sequence reads: CASFESPGGYTF. In nucleotides, the CDR3 is TGTGCCAGCTTCGAATCCCCAGGGGGCTACACCTTC.

This chain connects TRBV3-1 (or the pseudogene TRBV3-2) to TRBJ1-3; D call uncertain. The V gene's germline CDR1 is LGHDT and CDR2 YNNKEL (reference sequence). The CDR3 runs 16 residues. V was pared by 3 bases and J by 0 bases, with 12 bases between. The chain's CDR3 is CASSHYRAPSGNTIYF. The CDR3 DNA is TGTGCCAGCAGCCATTACCGGGCCCCCTCTGGAAACACCATATATTTT.

The rearrangement joins TRBV3-1 (or the pseudogene TRBV3-2) to TRBJ1-3; 8 nucleotides match TRBD1. V gave up 6 bases and J gave up 4 bases; unmatched junction bases: 5. There are 14 residues in the CDR3. CDR1 and CDR2 from the germline V gene are LGHDT and YNNKEL (reference sequence). CDR3 DNA: TGTGCCAGCAGGGACAGGGCGCAAGGAAACACCATATATTTT. Its translation is CASRDRAQGNTIYF.

V and J are TRBV6-5 and TRBJ2-1, with TRBD2 identical over 10 bases. Germline values: CDR1 MNHEY, CDR2 SVGAGI. V was pared by 5 bases and J by 5 bases, with 6 bases of the junction left unmatched. CDR3 length equals 15 residues. CDR3 sequence (DNA): TGTGCCAGCAGTACACTTAGCGGGGGGAACAATGAGCAGTTCTTC. It is translated as CASSTLSGGNNEQFF.

The J gene is TRBJ2-1, the V gene TRBV18; a possible D gene is TRBD1 (5 bases). This CDR3 is 13 amino acids long. Trimming stripped 3 bases from V and 4 bases from J, with 7 bases between. Germline V gives CDR1 KGHSH, CDR2 LQKENI. This chain's CDR3 is CASSPDTYNEQFF. CDR3 bases: TGTGCCAGCTCACCGGACACTTACAATGAGCAGTTCTTC.

The chain joins TRBV3-1 (or the pseudogene TRBV3-2) to TRBJ2-1, with TRBD2 matching 11 bases. This CDR3 comprises 16 residues. CDR1 and CDR2 from the germline V gene are LGHDT and YNNKEL (reference sequence). V lost 1 base and J lost 8; bases outside the gene matches: 7. DNA of the CDR3: TGTGCCAGCAGCCAAGTACTAGCGGGAGCTGGGGATGAGCAGTTCTTC. Translation: CASSQVLAGAGDEQFF.

As for this clone: Additional DNA sequences in this sample encode the identical CDR3. The CDR3 DNA reads TGTGCCAGTAGTATCGCCGGGACAGGGGGTTATGGCTACACCTTC. It yields the protein CASSIAGTGGYGYTF. The rearrangement uses TRBV19 and TRBJ1-2; 11 bases fit TRBD1. Trimming took 3 bases from V and 5 from J; bases not matched to a gene: 5. In germline, CDR1 is LNHDA, CDR2 SQIVND (reference sequence). The CDR3 length is 15 residues.

The rearrangement uses TRBV6-5 and TRBJ1-4; no clear D gene. The ends were cut back, 2 bases at V and 8 bases at J, with 9 bases in the middle. Germline CDR1 MNHEY, CDR2 SVGAGI. This CDR3 spans 13 amino acids. CDR3 sequence: CASSYEGPEKLFF. As DNA, the CDR3 is TGTGCCAGCAGTTACGAAGGGCCGGAAAAACTGTTTTTT.

A single count supports this clone. The chain combines TRBV6-5 with TRBJ2-1, with D hard to call. Looked up from germline, CDR1 is MNHEY and CDR2 is SVGAGI. Trimming removed 7 bases at V and 3 bases at J, with 4 bases between. CDR3 length: 11 residues. CDR3 sequence reads: CASTDYNEQFF. DNA for the CDR3: TGTGCCAGCACCGACTACAATGAGCAGTTCTTC.

CDR3 DNA: TGTGCCAGCAGTATTCGGACTAGCGGGAGATACGAGCAGTACTTC. Its protein is CASSIRTSGRYEQYF. The chain is built from TRBV11-3 and TRBJ2-7; 13 positions agree with TRBD2. Germline CDR1 reads SGHNT; CDR2 reads YENEEA. The CDR3 covers 15 residues. Trimming took 6 bases from V and 4 from J; bases not matched to a gene: 6.